The 5 T cell receptor beta chains below were found in one sample sequenced in a study of cytomegalovirus exposure and HLA in healthy donors. Vbeta (60) and Jbeta (13) primers were used in the PCR. The repertoire was sequenced with immunoSEQ multiplex PCR; TCRdb's copy has only in-frame clones and lacks some. Of 100,000 to 120,000 clones listed, less than 85% are singletons. Sequenced material: PBMCs. The receptor source for this set is a man younger than 45 in good health and CMV-seropositive.

The V call is TRBV6-5, the J call TRBJ2-5; 12 nucleotides agree with TRBD2. Germline trimming cut 4 bases from V and 5 bases from J; bases unmatched to any gene: 8. Germline CDR1 reads MNHEY; CDR2 reads SVGAGI. The CDR3 extends over 16 amino acids. The CDR3 DNA reads as TGTGCCAGCAGTTCAGCCCTAGCGGGGGGGAGGGAGACCCAGTACTTC. Translation gives CASSSALAGGRETQYF.

The V call is TRBV7-9, the J call TRBJ2-7, with 7 positions matching TRBD2. The V segment lost 8 bases and the J segment 2 bases; nucleotides outside the gene matches: 3. This CDR3 region has 12 residues. The germline V gene encodes CDR1 SEHNR and CDR2 FQNEAQ (reference sequence). CDR3 nucleotides: TGTGCCAGCGGGGCGGGGGCCTACGAGCAGTACTTC. This sequence encodes CASGAGAYEQYF.

This clone was seen more than once but under ten times. V usage is TRBV28 and J usage is TRBJ1-2; D call uncertain. Germline CDR1 is MDHEN and CDR2 is SYDVKM. There are 14 residues in the CDR3. Trimming took off 6 bases at V and 6 bases at J, with 17 bases between the two ends. As DNA, the CDR3 is TGTGCCAGCAGGATTAACCTATCCATTGATGGCTACACCTTC. Protein: CASRINLSIDGYTF.

The gene calls are TRBV6-6 and TRBJ1-6; unclear D gene. The CDR3 contains 11 residues. Per germline, CDR1 MNHNY and CDR2 SVGAGI (reference sequence). V lost 6 bases, J lost 12 bases, and 9 bases lay in between. The DNA of the CDR3 is TGTGCCAGCAGGTTCGAGGAACCCCTCCACTTT. Its translation: CASRFEEPLHF.

This chain uses TRBV27 with TRBJ1-6; no definite D call. Trimming left V 3 bases short and J 6 bases short, with 12 bases between. This CDR3 region has 15 residues. The germline V gene encodes CDR1 MNHEY and CDR2 SMNVEV (reference sequence). CDR3 nucleotide sequence: TGTGCCAGCAGTTTGCGGGGTACGTTTAATTCACCCCTCCACTTT. It specifies CASSLRGTFNSPLHF.